This note documents a single TCR beta chain sequence. Its matching antigen is unknown. Generated by immunoSEQ multiplex PCR, the TCRdb table keeps only in-frame clones and is missing some. This table holds about 38,000 clones, 70% to 80% found once. The data were taken from a study of a mutant IDH1 vaccine in newly diagnosed glioma. Germline-derived CDR1 and CDR2 are SGHDN and FVKESK. This CDR3 is built from 12 residues. V dropped 3 bases and J dropped 5 bases, with 7 bases sitting between them. Noted time point: week 5, during vaccination. It was 300 ug of mutant IDH1 20-mer peptide that made up each vaccine dose, given with topical imiquimod.

The genes are TRBV14 and TRBJ1-1; D not certain. This specimen was PBMCs, taken from a glioma patient whose treatment included an IDH1 peptide vaccine. The receptor comes from a middle-aged man with glioma. The DNA for the CDR3 is TGTGCCAGCAGCCAGGGAAGAACTGAAGCTTTCTTT. This translates into CASSQGRTEAFF.